Below are 26 T cell receptor beta chains sequenced from a single sample in a study of cytomegalovirus exposure and HLA in healthy donors. The PCR made use of 60 Vbeta and 13 Jbeta primers. Profiled with immunoSEQ multiplex PCR; TCRdb holds only in-frame clones, not every one. Of fewer than 200,000 clones in the sample, around 73% are singletons; the top ten hold around 2.4%. The material sequenced was PBMCs. The receptors were gathered from a man aged 55-75 years in good health and CMV-seronegative.

The V gene is TRBV6-4, the J gene TRBJ1-2; TRBD1 agrees at 8 bases. The CDR3 contains 13 residues. With 6 bases clipped from V and 4 bases from J, the junction kept 4 bases outside the gene matches. Germline CDR1 MRHNA, CDR2 SNTAGT. This CDR3 reads CASRGTGRYGYTF. CDR3 DNA: TGTGCCAGCAGAGGGACAGGACGCTATGGCTACACCTTC.

The V gene is TRBV19, the J gene TRBJ1-2; the match to TRBD1 covers 9 bases. The CDR3 contains 14 residues. Germline lookup yields CDR1 LNHDA and CDR2 SQIVND (reference sequence). J gave up 3 bases and V 5 bases, and 4 bases lay outside the gene matches. CDR3 bases: TGTGCCAGTAGTCCACGGACAGGGGACTATGGCTACACCTTC. Its translation is CASSPRTGDYGYTF.

V gene TRBV19 combines with J gene TRBJ2-7; D possibly corresponds to TRBD1 (5 bases). Trimming pared 6 bases from V and 2 bases from J, leaving 11 bases between. CDR3 length equals 13 residues. CDR1 and CDR2 from the germline V gene are LNHDA and SQIVND (reference sequence). The CDR3 nucleotides are TGTGCCAGTAGCCCCGACAGAGCCTACGAGCAGTACTTC. Its translation: CASSPDRAYEQYF. Combining the CDR3 with reference TRBV19 and TRBJ2-7 gives the whole variable domain DGGITQSPKYLFRKEGQNVTLSCEQNLNHDAMYWYRQDPGQGLRLIYYSQIVNDFQKGDIAEGYSVSREKKESFPLTVTSAQKNPTAFYLCASSPDRAYEQYFGPGTRLTVT.

This chain uses TRBV6-6 with TRBJ1-2; no definite D call. Germline CDR1 MNHNY, CDR2 SVGAGI (reference sequence). The CDR3 runs to 13 residues. Trimming stripped 2 bases from V and 6 bases from J, with 10 bases between. Written as DNA, the CDR3 is TGTGCCAGCAGTTACAGACTCGATGATGGCTACACCTTC. Translation: CASSYRLDDGYTF.

The genes are TRBV7-2 and TRBJ1-1; maybe TRBD1 (6 bases). Germline values: CDR1 SGHTA, CDR2 FQGNSA. The CDR3 contains 14 residues. V shed 3 bases and J shed 3 bases, with 11 bases lying between them. The CDR3 sequence: CASSFGGADTEAFF. Here the CDR3 DNA reads TGTGCCAGCAGCTTTGGGGGCGCGGACACTGAAGCTTTCTTT.

The V and J genes are TRBV6-1 and TRBJ2-7, with unresolved D. V was clipped by 1 base and J by 1 base, with 11 bases between them. Germline CDR1 reads MNHNS; CDR2 reads SASEGT. The CDR3 runs 15 residues. The CDR3 loop reads CASSEVYGPSYEQYF. The CDR3 DNA sequence: TGTGCCAGCAGTGAAGTATATGGGCCATCCTACGAGCAGTACTTC.

The rearrangement links TRBV10-1 to TRBJ2-2, with D perhaps TRBD1 (6 bases). The CDR3 runs 14 residues. With 4 bases removed from V and 8 bases from J, the gap between germline ends came to 14 bases. CDR1 is WNHNN, CDR2 SYGVQD, per germline (reference sequence). CDR3 nucleotides: TGCGCCAGCAGTGGGGGGACACCGGTGGGGGAGCTGTTTTTT. This codes for CASSGGTPVGELFF.

The V and J genes are TRBV4-1 and TRBJ2-2; D is ambiguous. With 4 bases removed from V and 1 base from J, the gap between germline ends came to 22 bases. Per the germline V gene, CDR1 is MGHRA and CDR2 is YSYEKL. This CDR3 spans 19 amino acids. The CDR3 DNA reads TGCGCCAGCAGCCTAACAAGAATAATAATACAACGGAACACCGGGGAGCTGTTTTTT. It is translated as CASSLTRIIIQRNTGELFF.

This chain links TRBV18 with TRBJ2-5; D perhaps matches TRBD2 (6 bases). The CDR3 length is 15 residues. Germline lookup yields CDR1 KGHSH and CDR2 LQKENI. V was clipped by 4 bases and J by 4 bases, with 16 bases between them. DNA of the CDR3: TGTGCCAGCTCACGGGGCGGGACCAACTTAGAGACCCAGTACTTC. It codes for CASSRGGTNLETQYF.

The V and J genes are TRBV19 and TRBJ2-1; D is perhaps TRBD2 (6 bases). V was shortened by 5 bases and J by 6 bases, with 17 bases between the two germline ends. Germline lookup yields CDR1 LNHDA and CDR2 SQIVND (reference sequence). CDR3 length: 15 amino acids. The CDR3 here is CASSPTGGAINEQFF. In DNA, the CDR3 is TGTGCCAGTAGTCCCACAGGAGGGGCCATCAATGAGCAGTTCTTC.

The CDR3 region has the DNA TGTGCCAGCAGTACGGACCCCGGAAGGGGAACTGAAGCTTTCTTT. Translated, it gives CASSTDPGRGTEAFF. The V and J genes are TRBV9 and TRBJ1-1, with D tentatively TRBD1 (5 bases). Trimming stripped 5 bases from V and 5 bases from J, with 19 bases between. The CDR3 is 15 residues long. Looked up from germline, CDR1 is SGDLS and CDR2 is YYNGEE.

This chain uses TRBV6-1 with TRBJ2-2; no clear D. Germline CDR1 and CDR2: MNHNS and SASEGT. The CDR3 runs 14 residues. V was cut by 7 bases and J by 5 bases, with 14 bases left in between. CDR3 residues: CASTRKVRTGELFF. The CDR3 nucleotides are TGTGCCAGCACTCGTAAGGTGCGGACCGGGGAGCTGTTTTTT.

V usage is TRBV18 and J usage is TRBJ2-2; possible D gene TRBD1, 5 bases. The CDR3 length is 14 residues. The germline CDR1 and CDR2 sequences are KGHSH and LQKENI. The V end was cut by 1 base, the J end by 3 bases, with 6 bases between. The CDR3 region is CASSPRRDTGELFF. DNA of the CDR3: TGTGCCAGCTCACCACGCAGGGACACCGGGGAGCTGTTTTTT.

The V and J genes are TRBV6-1 and TRBJ2-5; a weak D match, TRBD1 (6 bases). V was clipped by 6 bases and J by 1 base, with 12 bases between them. The CDR3 is 14 residues long. The germline CDR1 and CDR2 sequences are MNHNS and SASEGT. CDR3 sequence reads: CASSRRTAQETQYF. The CDR3 DNA reads TGTGCCAGCAGCAGACGGACAGCCCAAGAGACCCAGTACTTC.

J is TRBJ1-4 and V is TRBV27, with unresolved D. Trimming removed 6 bases at V and 4 bases at J, with 12 bases between. The CDR3 length is 14 residues. Germline lookup yields CDR1 MNHEY and CDR2 SMNVEV (reference sequence). CDR3 protein: CASRKAVDNEKLFF. In DNA, the CDR3 is TGTGCCAGCAGGAAGGCGGTAGATAATGAAAAACTGTTTTTT.

The rearrangement links TRBV5-4 to TRBJ1-5; D is uncertain. The CDR3 covers 18 residues. Germline values: CDR1 SGHNT, CDR2 YYREEE (reference sequence). Trimming took 4 bases from V and 2 from J, leaving 22 bases between them. CDR3 amino acids: CASSLVGFNRLGNQPQHF. In DNA form, the CDR3 reads TGTGCCAGCAGCCTGGTAGGCTTTAACAGATTGGGCAATCAGCCCCAGCATTTT.

As concerns this clone: The sample holds other DNA sequences that translate to the same CDR3. The CDR3 here is CASSPGLSTDTQYF. CDR3 DNA: TGTGCCAGCAGCCCGGGACTCAGCACAGATACGCAGTATTTT. The gene calls are TRBV11-2 and TRBJ2-3, with D possibly matching TRBD2 (6 bases). This CDR3 region has 14 residues. With 5 bases removed from V and 0 bases from J, the gap between germline ends came to 9 bases. Germline CDR1 reads SGHAT; CDR2 reads FQNNGV.

A single count supports this clone. The CDR3 protein is CAIIPDSRNQKNTIYF. The CDR3 DNA is TGTGCCATCATTCCGGACAGTCGGAACCAGAAAAACACCATATATTTT. V usage is TRBV10-3 and J usage is TRBJ1-3; D is possibly TRBD1 (6 bases). CDR3 length: 16 amino acids. Trimming removed 7 bases from V and 6 bases from J, with 22 bases in between. CDR1 and CDR2 (germline): ENHRY, SYGVKD.

V usage is TRBV7-2 and J usage is TRBJ2-5; D may be TRBD1 (6 bases). V lost 0 bases, J lost 5 bases, and 13 bases lay in between. This CDR3 comprises 15 residues. Germline V gene lookup returns CDR1 SGHTA and CDR2 FQGNSA. The CDR3 nucleotides read TGTGCCAGCAGCTTAGCAACCGGGACAACCGAGACCCAGTACTTC. Translated, it gives CASSLATGTTETQYF.

This sequence joins TRBV7-9 and TRBJ2-3, with D perhaps matching TRBD2 (6 bases). The CDR3 runs to 16 residues. The germline V and J ends were trimmed by 6 bases and 2 bases, with 18 bases remaining between them. Germline CDR1 is SEHNR and CDR2 is FQNEAQ (reference sequence). In DNA, the CDR3 is TGTGCCAGCAGGCGGGACGGGGAGGAGGTCACAGATACGCAGTATTTT. Translation: CASRRDGEEVTDTQYF.

The genes are TRBV2 and TRBJ2-7, with D possibly TRBD2 on 6 matching bases. The CDR3 sequence is 14 residues long. Trimming left V 6 bases short and J 3 bases short, with 15 bases between. Germline V gene data show CDR1 as SNHLY and CDR2 as FYNNEI. The CDR3 sequence is CASRGGGSGYEQYF. The DNA of the CDR3 is TGTGCCAGCAGGGGGGGTGGGAGCGGCTACGAGCAGTACTTC.

This chain links TRBV9 with TRBJ2-1, with 7 nucleotides matching TRBD1. The V and J ends lost 4 bases and 4 bases, in that order; junction bases with no gene match: 5. The CDR3 runs to 14 residues. CDR1 and CDR2 from the germline V gene are SGDLS and YYNGEE. The CDR3 DNA follows: TGTGCCAGCAGCCCCCGGGGACAGTACAATGAGCAGTTCTTC. Amino acid sequence: CASSPRGQYNEQFF.

The chain has TRBV25-1 and TRBJ2-1; D call uncertain. CDR1 MGHDK and CDR2 SYGVNS come from the germline V gene. The V and J ends lost 7 bases and 9 bases respectively, with 7 bases between them. The CDR3 totals 10 residues. CDR3 residues: CASKASEQFF. The CDR3 DNA reads as TGTGCCAGCAAAGCGAGTGAGCAGTTCTTC.

In this sample, this clone turned up a few times. This chain joins TRBV2 and TRBJ1-5; D gene unclear. V was cut by 5 bases and J by 5 bases, with 10 bases left in between. Germline V gene sequence: CDR1 SNHLY, CDR2 FYNNEI. CDR3 length: 13 residues. CDR3 DNA: TGTGCCAGCAGTAAGAGGCTCTATCAGCCCCAGCATTTT. This gives the protein CASSKRLYQPQHF.

The V call is TRBV7-6, the J call TRBJ2-7, with D possibly TRBD1 on 6 matching bases. The CDR3 is 13 residues long. Germline CDR1 SGHVS, CDR2 FNYEAQ. Trimming removed 1 base from V and 4 bases from J, with 8 bases in between. CDR3 DNA sequence: TGTGCCAGCAGCTTAGTAACAGGGTACGAGCAGTACTTC. Its protein is CASSLVTGYEQYF.

V is TRBV10-2 and J is TRBJ2-5; no firm D call. The CDR3 extends over 12 amino acids. V lost 4 bases, J lost 2 bases, and 5 bases lay in between. From germline, CDR1 is WSHSY and CDR2 SAAADI. The CDR3 bases are TGCGCCAGCAGTGGGCAGCAAGAGACCCAGTACTTC. It translates to CASSGQQETQYF.